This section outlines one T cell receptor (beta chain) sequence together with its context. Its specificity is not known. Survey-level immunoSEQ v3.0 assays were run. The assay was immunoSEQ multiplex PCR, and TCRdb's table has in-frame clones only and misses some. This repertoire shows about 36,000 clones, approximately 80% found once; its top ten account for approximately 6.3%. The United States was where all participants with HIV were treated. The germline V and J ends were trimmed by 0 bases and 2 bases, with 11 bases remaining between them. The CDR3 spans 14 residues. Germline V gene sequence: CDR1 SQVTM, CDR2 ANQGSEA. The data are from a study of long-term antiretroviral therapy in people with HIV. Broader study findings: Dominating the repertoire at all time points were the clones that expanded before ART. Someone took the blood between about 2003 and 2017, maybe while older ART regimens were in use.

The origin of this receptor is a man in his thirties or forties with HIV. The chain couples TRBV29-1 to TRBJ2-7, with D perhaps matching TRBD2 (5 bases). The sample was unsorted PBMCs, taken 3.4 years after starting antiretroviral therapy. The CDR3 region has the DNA TGCAGCGTTGAAGACCGGGCGGGTACCTACGAGCAGTACTTC. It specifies CSVEDRAGTYEQYF.